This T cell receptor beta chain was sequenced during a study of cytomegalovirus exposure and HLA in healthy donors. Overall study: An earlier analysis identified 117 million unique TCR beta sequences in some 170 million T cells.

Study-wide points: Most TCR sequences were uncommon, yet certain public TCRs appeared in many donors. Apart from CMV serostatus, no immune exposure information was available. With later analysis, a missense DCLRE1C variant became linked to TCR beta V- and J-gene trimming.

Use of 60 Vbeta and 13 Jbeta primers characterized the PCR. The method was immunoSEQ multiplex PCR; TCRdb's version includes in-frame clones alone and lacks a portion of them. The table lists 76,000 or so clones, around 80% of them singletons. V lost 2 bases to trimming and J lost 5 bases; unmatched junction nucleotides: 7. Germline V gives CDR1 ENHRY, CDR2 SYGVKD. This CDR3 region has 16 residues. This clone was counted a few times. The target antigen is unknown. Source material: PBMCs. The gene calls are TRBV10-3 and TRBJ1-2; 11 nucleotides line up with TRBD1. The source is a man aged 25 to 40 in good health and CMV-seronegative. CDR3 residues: CAISEPAGTGGYGYTF. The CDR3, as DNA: TGTGCCATCAGTGAGCCAGCCGGGACAGGGGGTTATGGCTACACCTTC.